Given below is one TCR beta chain in context. What it binds is unknown. The CDR3 covers 14 residues. V was trimmed by 6 bases and J by 7 bases, leaving 19 bases between them. Germline lookup yields CDR1 MDHEN and CDR2 SYDVKM. This sample is part of a study of cytomegalovirus exposure and HLA in healthy donors. The method was immunoSEQ multiplex PCR; TCRdb's version includes in-frame clones alone and lacks a portion of them. In the table there are some 110,000 clones, about 91% of which are singletons. Study-wide findings and caveats: Many donors carried some public TCRs, although rarity characterized most TCR sequences. Some TCR beta chains (roughly 160 of them) were listed as cytomegalovirus-associated. The classifier, whose performance was assessed in both the original and validation cohorts, reportedly diagnosed cytomegalovirus status with high specificity and sensitivity.

The clonotype comes from a man aged 18 to 29 in good health and CMV-seronegative. V and J are TRBV28 and TRBJ2-7; D might be TRBD1 (6 bases). The material sequenced was PBMCs. The CDR3 spells CASRPAGARWEQYF. Written as DNA, the CDR3 is TGTGCCAGCAGACCCGCAGGGGCGCGGTGGGAGCAGTACTTC.